The 9 T cell receptor beta chains below all came from one sample that was sequenced in a study of shared clonotypes between healthy human individuals. The method was immunoSEQ multiplex PCR; TCRdb's version includes in-frame clones alone and lacks a portion of them. The table shows roughly 110,000 clones, with around 71% occurring only once. What was sequenced was memory CD8+ T cells sorted from blood. Noted subset: CD45RO+ cells pooled with CCR7-negative TemRA cells. The receptor source for this set is a woman aged 25 to 39 in good health.

The rearrangement joins TRBV19 to TRBJ1-1; possibly TRBD1 for D (5 bases). V lost 7 bases and J 0 bases, leaving 21 bases between the germline ends. Germline lookup yields CDR1 LNHDA and CDR2 SQIVND (reference sequence). The CDR3 loop spans 17 amino acids. CDR3 sequence reads: CASTPGLNRLMNTEAFF. Here the CDR3 DNA reads TGTGCCAGTACCCCGGGCTTGAACAGGTTAATGAACACTGAAGCTTTCTTT.

The chain is built from TRBV5-4 and TRBJ2-1; D is unresolved. The germline CDR1 and CDR2 sequences are SGHNT and YYREEE (reference sequence). The CDR3 totals 13 residues. V shed 4 bases and J shed 8 bases, with 13 bases lying between them. CDR3 in amino acids: CASSPSSLDEQFF. In nucleotides, the CDR3 is TGTGCCAGCAGCCCCTCGAGCCTCGATGAGCAGTTCTTC. The full variable domain, completed using reference TRBV5-4 and TRBJ2-1, is ETGVTQSPTHLIKTRGQQVTLRCSSQSGHNTVSWYQQALGQGPQFIFQYYREEENGRGNFPPRFSGLQFPNYSSELNVNALELDDSALYLCASSPSSLDEQFFGPGTRLTVL.

The rearrangement uses TRBV5-1 and TRBJ1-5; a weak D match, TRBD1 (5 bases). CDR1 is SGHRS and CDR2 is YFSETQ in the germline V gene. Trimming took 7 bases from V and 2 from J, leaving 10 bases between them. CDR3 length: 13 amino acids. The CDR3 DNA reads as TGCGCCAGCCCTGGGGGGGGCAATCAGCCCCAGCATTTT. As protein: CASPGGGNQPQHF.

The CDR3 sequence is CASSFCPPGQGSGCEQYF. The CDR3 nucleotides read TGTGCCAGCAGTTTTTGTCCCCCTGGGCAGGGGTCGGGCTGCGAGCAGTACTTC. The chain employs TRBV28 and TRBJ2-7, with D tentatively TRBD1 (6 bases). This CDR3 is 18 amino acids long. Trimming removed 3 bases at V and 6 bases at J, with 27 bases between. Germline CDR1 reads MDHEN; CDR2 reads SYDVKM.

This clone came up once. This chain links TRBV2 with TRBJ2-7; 11 positions agree with TRBD2. V was pared by 8 bases and J by 4 bases, with 10 bases of the junction left unmatched. The germline V gene encodes CDR1 SNHLY and CDR2 FYNNEI. This CDR3 spans 15 amino acids. This CDR3 reads CASLEGTSGWYEQYF. Here the CDR3 DNA reads TGTGCCAGCTTAGAAGGGACTAGCGGATGGTACGAGCAGTACTTC.

As to this clone: The sample contains more than one DNA sequence encoding this CDR3. The genes are TRBV5-1 and TRBJ1-5; 8 positions agree with TRBD1. J lost 5 bases, V lost 4 bases, and 5 bases had no gene match. This CDR3 is built from 14 residues. Germline V gene lookup returns CDR1 SGHRS and CDR2 YFSETQ. The DNA for the CDR3 is TGCGCCAGCAGCCTAGGACAGGGCGATCAGCCCCAGCATTTT. As protein: CASSLGQGDQPQHF.

There are a few counts of this clone. The rearrangement joins TRBV2 to TRBJ2-4, with D unresolved. CDR1 SNHLY and CDR2 FYNNEI come from the germline V gene. This CDR3 region has 14 residues. Deletions cut 10 bases from V and 0 bases from J, with 13 bases between. CDR3 sequence reads: CATKREVAKNIQYF. DNA of the CDR3: TGTGCCACCAAACGAGAAGTAGCCAAAAACATTCAGTACTTC.

The chain joins TRBV6-5 to TRBJ1-5; perhaps TRBD1 as D (5 bases). This CDR3 is 16 amino acids long. V lost 4 bases and J lost 2, with 15 bases in between. Germline CDR1 reads MNHEY; CDR2 reads SVGAGI. The CDR3 sequence: CASSSTLGGGNQPQHF. DNA for the CDR3: TGTGCCAGCAGTTCGACCCTTGGGGGGGGCAATCAGCCCCAGCATTTT.

CDR3 protein: CATGTTNTEAFF. The DNA of the CDR3 is TGTGCCACCGGGACAACCAACACTGAAGCTTTCTTT. V and J are TRBV10-3 and TRBJ1-1; perhaps TRBD1 as D (6 bases). This CDR3 is built from 12 residues. Germline V gene lookup returns CDR1 ENHRY and CDR2 SYGVKD. Trimming cost V 10 bases and J 2 bases, with 11 bases left between them.